The 29 T cell receptor beta chains in this list originate from one sample, sequenced in a study of CD8 T cells in ankylosing spondylitis. TCRdb recomputed calls from the 5' RACE reads with MiXCR, one row per CDR3 protein. The sample has about 340,000 distinct CDR3 sequences, approximately 14% seen once. The specimen sequenced was blood, either unsorted or a sorted T cell fraction (not recorded which). The receptors come from a male donor with ankylosing spondylitis or in good health (not recorded which).

This clonotype occurred a few times. The chain carries TRBV7-9 and TRBJ1-4; no firm D call. Germline loops: CDR1 SEHNR, CDR2 FQNEAQ (reference sequence). Trimming cost V 6 bases and J 6 bases, with 17 bases left between them. The CDR3 has 15 residues. The CDR3 region is CASSFPLGGDEKLFF. The CDR3, as DNA: TGTGCCAGCAGTTTCCCCCTAGGCGGGGATGAAAAACTGTTTTTT.

The rearrangement links TRBV20-1 to TRBJ2-3, with D possibly being TRBD2 (6 bases). The germline gives CDR1 DFQATT, CDR2 SNEGSKA (reference sequence). The length of the CDR3 is 14 residues. Trimming pared 4 bases from V and 1 base from J, leaving 12 bases between. As DNA, the CDR3 is TGCAGTGCTATTAGCGGCATGGGCACAGATACGCAGTATTTT. Translation gives CSAISGMGTDTQYF.

This clonotype was picked up many times. This chain uses TRBV6-6 with TRBJ2-2; D unclear. With 6 bases removed from V and 3 bases from J, the gap between germline ends came to 5 bases. This CDR3 has 12 residues. Germline lookup yields CDR1 MNHNY and CDR2 SVGAGI (reference sequence). This CDR3 is CASSPYTGELFF. CDR3 coding DNA: TGTGCCAGCAGCCCGTACACCGGGGAGCTGTTTTTT.

This rearrangement joins TRBV10-3 to TRBJ2-7; 8 nucleotides align to TRBD2. Per germline, CDR1 ENHRY and CDR2 SYGVKD. CDR3 size: 15 residues. V lost 4 bases and J lost 5; bases outside the gene matches: 10. The CDR3 DNA is TGTGCCATCAGTGGGGTAGCGGGAAGAGGCAACGAGCAGTACTTC. Amino acids: CAISGVAGRGNEQYF.

This chain links TRBV5-1 with TRBJ2-7; TRBD2 aligns across 9 bases. The CDR3 is 18 residues long. J gave up 3 bases and V 4 bases, and 17 bases lay outside the gene matches. CDR1 and CDR2 (germline): SGHRS, YFSETQ. The CDR3 protein is CASSPGPSGVSLHYEQYF. CDR3 nucleotide sequence: TGCGCCAGCAGCCCTGGACCTAGCGGGGTCTCCCTTCACTACGAGCAGTACTTC. Looking up the rest from reference TRBV5-1 and TRBJ2-7 gives the full variable domain: KAGVTQTPRYLIKTRGQQVTLSCSPISGHRSVSWYQQTPGQGLQFLFEYFSETQRNKGNFPGRFSGRQFSNSRSEMNVSTLELGDSALYLCASSPGPSGVSLHYEQYFGPGTRLTVT.

V is TRBV7-2 and J is TRBJ2-7; 8 bases are a match to TRBD2. The CDR3 length is 16 residues. V was clipped by 4 bases and J by 5 bases; unmatched bases: 13. Germline-derived CDR1 and CDR2 are SGHTA and FQGNSA. CDR3 sequence (DNA): TGTGCCAGCAGCTCCAGGGGTAGCGGGATACCCAACGAGCAGTACTTC. This encodes CASSSRGSGIPNEQYF. The entire variable domain, with the rest obtained from reference TRBV7-2 and TRBJ2-7, is as follows: GAGVSQSPSNKVTEKGKDVELRCDPISGHTALYWYRQSLGQGLEFLIYFQGNSAPDKSGLPSDRFSAERTGGSVSTLTIQRTQQEDSAVYLCASSSRGSGIPNEQYFGPGTRLTVT.

There are a few counts of this clonotype. The V call is TRBV7-2, the J call TRBJ2-7; 10 bases map to TRBD1. Trimming removed 4 bases from V and 2 bases from J; junction bases left unmatched: 8. Per germline, CDR1 SGHTA and CDR2 FQGNSA. The CDR3 covers 16 residues. CDR3 residues: CASSSGQGGMAYEQYF. In nucleotides, the CDR3 is TGTGCCAGCAGCTCTGGACAGGGGGGAATGGCCTACGAGCAGTACTTC. Based on the CDR3 plus reference TRBV7-2 and TRBJ2-7, the full variable domain is GAGVSQSPSNKVTEKGKDVELRCDPISGHTALYWYRQSLGQGLEFLIYFQGNSAPDKSGLPSDRFSAERTGGSVSTLTIQRTQQEDSAVYLCASSSGQGGMAYEQYFGPGTRLTVT.

The chain joins TRBV9 to TRBJ2-7, with unresolved D. The CDR3 is made up of 14 amino acids. V lost 0 bases, J lost 0 bases, and 7 bases lay in between. Germline CDR1 is SGDLS and CDR2 is YYNGEE. CDR3: CASSVDPDSYEQYF. The CDR3 DNA sequence: TGTGCCAGCAGCGTAGACCCGGACTCCTACGAGCAGTACTTC.

This clonotype was observed a single time. The chain carries TRBV6-4 and TRBJ2-3; no reliable D call. The V end was cut by 3 bases, the J end by 4 bases, with 11 bases between. CDR1 is MRHNA and CDR2 is SNTAGT in the germline V gene. The CDR3 sequence is 14 residues long. The CDR3 region is CASSEGPGADTQYF. Here the CDR3 DNA reads TGTGCCAGCAGTGAAGGGCCAGGTGCAGATACGCAGTATTTT.

V usage is TRBV15 and J usage is TRBJ2-3; D tentatively fits TRBD1 or TRBD2 (6 bases each). The CDR3 length is 16 residues. Trimming removed 4 bases at V and 0 bases at J, with 14 bases between. Per the germline V gene, CDR1 is LNHNV and CDR2 is YYDKDF (reference sequence). DNA for the CDR3: TGTGCCACCAGCACCTACCAGGGGACTAGCACAGATACGCAGTATTTT. It yields the protein CATSTYQGTSTDTQYF.

This clonotype was seen more than once but under ten times. The chain uses TRBV10-3 and TRBJ1-1; TRBD1 matches at 9 bases. Germline V gene sequence: CDR1 ENHRY, CDR2 SYGVKD. Germline trimming cut 5 bases from V and 4 bases from J; bases unmatched to any gene: 8. The CDR3 has 15 amino acids. CDR3 DNA: TGTGCCATCAGTCCGGGACAGGGAGTTGGCACTGAAGCTTTCTTT. It yields the protein CAISPGQGVGTEAFF.

The chain is built from TRBV5-1 and TRBJ2-7, with 9 nucleotides matching TRBD1. CDR3 length equals 15 residues. V lost 3 bases and J lost 3; bases outside the gene matches: 7. The germline V gene has CDR1 SGHRS and CDR2 YFSETQ. Here the CDR3 DNA reads TGCGCCAGCAGCTCGACCGGGACAGGGCGCTACGAGCAGTACTTC. Its translation: CASSSTGTGRYEQYF. Drawing the rest from reference TRBV5-1 and TRBJ2-7, the complete variable domain is KAGVTQTPRYLIKTRGQQVTLSCSPISGHRSVSWYQQTPGQGLQFLFEYFSETQRNKGNFPGRFSGRQFSNSRSEMNVSTLELGDSALYLCASSSTGTGRYEQYFGPGTRLTVT.

A few counts support this clonotype. The rearrangement links TRBV21-1 to TRBJ2-5; the D call TRBD2 from the table was never checked on the DNA. TRBV21-1 is recorded as a pseudogene. The CDR3 has 16 residues. CDR3 nucleotides: TGTGCCAGCAGCAAAGTGGGAGGGAGGTTCCAAGAGACCCAGTACTTC. Translating gives CASSKVGGRFQETQYF.

V and J are TRBV2 and TRBJ2-1, with a tentative D call TRBD1 (6 bases). The CDR3 runs 13 residues. Germline V gene data show CDR1 as SNHLY and CDR2 as FYNNEI. The ends were cut back, 5 bases at V and 9 bases at J, with 14 bases in the middle. CDR3 sequence reads: CASSLLRGSEQFF. The CDR3 DNA is TGTGCCAGCAGTCTCCTGAGGGGGTCTGAGCAGTTCTTC.

This clonotype was seen a handful of times. The chain recombines TRBV11-2 with TRBJ2-5; TRBD1 agrees at 7 bases. Germline V lookup: CDR1 SGHAT, CDR2 FQNNGV. The J segment lost 9 bases and the V segment lost 4 bases, leaving 5 bases of the junction unmatched. There are 12 residues in the CDR3. CDR3 protein: CASSSSQGAQYF. The CDR3 DNA follows: TGTGCCAGCAGCTCGTCCCAGGGGGCCCAGTACTTC.

The V call is TRBV20-1, the J call TRBJ1-3, with unresolved D. Germline V gene data show CDR1 as DFQATT and CDR2 as SNEGSKA (reference sequence). This CDR3 is built from 16 residues. V dropped 6 bases and J dropped 0 bases, with 18 bases sitting between them. As DNA, the CDR3 is TGCAGTGCGAGCTTCACGACTCTCTACTCTGGAAACACCATATATTTT. It codes for CSASFTTLYSGNTIYF.

The rearrangement joins TRBV27 to TRBJ1-1; tentative D call: TRBD1 (5 bases). This CDR3 region has 15 residues. The germline gives CDR1 MNHEY, CDR2 SMNVEV (reference sequence). V was shortened by 0 bases and J by 4 bases, with 12 bases between the two germline ends. The CDR3 region is CASSLSGGVGTEAFF. The CDR3 nucleotides are TGTGCCAGCAGTTTATCAGGAGGGGTAGGCACTGAAGCTTTCTTT.

The gene calls are TRBV4-1 and TRBJ1-4; D is possibly TRBD1 (5 bases). Germline V gene lookup returns CDR1 MGHRA and CDR2 YSYEKL. The CDR3 runs 16 residues. With 0 bases removed from V and 6 bases from J, the gap between germline ends came to 14 bases. CDR3 sequence: CASSQDLGRVHEKLFF. As DNA, the CDR3 is TGCGCCAGCAGCCAAGATCTAGGCAGGGTACATGAAAAACTGTTTTTT.

This clonotype has ten or more counts. The V gene is TRBV7-7, the J gene TRBJ2-1, with 9 bases identical to TRBD2. The CDR3 consists of 15 residues. Trimming removed 5 bases from V and 4 bases from J; junction bases left unmatched: 6. The V gene's germline CDR1 is SSHAT and CDR2 FNYEAQ (reference sequence). The CDR3, as DNA: TGTGCCAGCAGCCGTAGCGGGAGTTCTTACAATGAGCAGTTCTTC. Encoded protein: CASSRSGSSYNEQFF. The whole variable domain, remainder taken from reference TRBV7-7 and TRBJ2-1, is GAGVSQSPRYKVTKRGQDVTLRCDPISSHATLYWYQQALGQGPEFLTYFNYEAQPDKSGLPSDRFSAERPEGSISTLTIQRTEQRDSAMYRCASSRSGSSYNEQFFGPGTRLTVL.

This clonotype occurred a few times. The chain combines TRBV12-3 or TRBV12-4 with TRBJ2-1; 8 bases are a match to TRBD2. V was clipped by 3 bases and J by 4 bases; unmatched bases: 8. This CDR3 is built from 16 residues. The CDR3 DNA is TGTGCCAGCAGTTTGGTGGGGTTAGCGGGGTACAATGAGCAGTTCTTC. Residues: CASSLVGLAGYNEQFF.

The V call is TRBV15, the J call TRBJ2-5; D may correspond to TRBD1 or TRBD2 (5 bases each). Trimming removed 8 bases at V and 3 bases at J, with 16 bases between. The CDR3 is 14 amino acids. In germline, CDR1 is LNHNV, CDR2 YYDKDF (reference sequence). CDR3 region: CATAQEARKETQYF. The CDR3 DNA follows: TGTGCCACCGCACAGGAGGCTCGGAAAGAGACCCAGTACTTC.

There are a few counts of this clonotype. The CDR3 nucleotides are TGCGCCAGCAGCCCTCCGTGGGAGGGATATGGCTACACCTTC. This gives the protein CASSPPWEGYGYTF. The chain joins TRBV5-1 to TRBJ1-2, with no clear D. The CDR3 runs to 14 residues. Deletions cut 4 bases from V and 5 bases from J, with 15 bases between. Germline V gives CDR1 SGHRS, CDR2 YFSETQ. Full variable domain (remainder filled in from reference TRBV5-1 and TRBJ1-2): KAGVTQTPRYLIKTRGQQVTLSCSPISGHRSVSWYQQTPGQGLQFLFEYFSETQRNKGNFPGRFSGRQFSNSRSEMNVSTLELGDSALYLCASSPPWEGYGYTFGSGTRLTVV.

This clonotype was picked up a small number of times. The chain has TRBV20-1 and TRBJ1-4; D might be TRBD1 (5 bases). V lost 0 bases and J lost 3, with 11 bases in between. There are 15 residues in the CDR3. Germline CDR1 reads DFQATT; CDR2 reads SNEGSKA (reference sequence). DNA of the CDR3: TGCAGTGCTAGAGATGGGGGGGAGGCTAATGAAAAACTGTTTTTT. It translates to CSARDGGEANEKLFF.

As for this clonotype: Its ends do not fully match the called genes, so a read error is possible. The gene calls are TRBV9 and TRBJ2-3; no firm D call. CDR3 length: 14 residues. Germline assignment: CDR1 SGDLS and CDR2 YYNGEE. This CDR3 reads CASSVGPSRDTQYF. CDR3 DNA sequence: TGTGCCAGCAGCGTAGGACCGAGCAGAGATACGCAGTATTTT.

This clonotype was found a few times. This chain connects TRBV5-1 to TRBJ2-1; maybe TRBD2 (5 bases). The length of the CDR3 is 16 residues. V lost 0 bases, J lost 8 bases, and 18 bases lay in between. Germline CDR1 and CDR2: SGHRS and YFSETQ. In nucleotides, the CDR3 is TGCGCCAGCAGCTTGGGAGTAGCGATAGGAGACCATGAGCAGTTCTTC. Amino acids: CASSLGVAIGDHEQFF.

This chain connects TRBV12-3 or TRBV12-4 to TRBJ1-2, with a tentative D call TRBD1 (6 bases). Trimming stripped 4 bases from V and 7 bases from J, with 10 bases between. The CDR3 has 12 amino acids. CDR3 coding DNA: TGTGCCAGCAGTTCCCGGGACATTGGCTACACCTTC. It codes for CASSSRDIGYTF.

This clonotype was seen more than once but under ten times. V is TRBV6-1 and J is TRBJ2-2, with a weak D call TRBD1 (6 bases). Germline loops: CDR1 MNHNS, CDR2 SASEGT. The CDR3 loop spans 15 amino acids. V was shortened by 6 bases and J by 4 bases, with 15 bases between the two germline ends. The CDR3 DNA is TGTGCCAGCAGAGACAGGAGAATCATCACCGGGGAGCTGTTTTTT. It is translated as CASRDRRIITGELFF.

The CDR3 reads CASRGTGGRTQYF. The CDR3 DNA is TGTGCCAGCAGGGGGACAGGGGGCAGGACGCAGTATTTT. This chain joins TRBV6-1 and TRBJ2-3; 12 bases are shared with TRBD1. In germline, CDR1 is MNHNS, CDR2 SASEGT. V was clipped by 6 bases and J by 9 bases; unmatched bases: 4. The CDR3 length is 13 residues.

This clonotype showed up many times. The genes are TRBV12-3 or TRBV12-4 and TRBJ2-5, with D possibly called TRBD1 or TRBD2 (5 bases each). The V and J ends lost 5 bases and 1 base respectively, with 8 bases between them. The CDR3 has 13 residues. DNA of the CDR3: TGTGCCAGCAGTCGGGACGGCCAAGAGACCCAGTACTTC. Translation: CASSRDGQETQYF.